The text below deals with one T cell receptor (beta chain). Repertoires were generated with immunoSEQ multiplex PCR, while TCRdb's copy carries only in-frame clones and drops some. The sample contains 40,000 to 60,000 clones, 80% to 95% of which appear only once. CDR1 is SGHTA and CDR2 is FQGNSA in the germline V gene. This CDR3 has 16 amino acids. V shed 1 base and J 5 bases; nucleotides not matched to a gene: 8. These data belong to a study of T cell changes during pregnancy in multiple sclerosis. Source: peripheral blood, taken after pregnancy. The source of this sequence is a female donor with multiple sclerosis, enrolled in a pregnancy study. This chain connects TRBV7-2 to TRBJ2-5; 9 nucleotides agree with TRBD2. As DNA, the CDR3 is TGTGCCAGCAGCTTAGAGGCAGCGGGGGGAGGGGAGACCCAGTACTTC. Amino acid sequence: CASSLEAAGGGETQYF.